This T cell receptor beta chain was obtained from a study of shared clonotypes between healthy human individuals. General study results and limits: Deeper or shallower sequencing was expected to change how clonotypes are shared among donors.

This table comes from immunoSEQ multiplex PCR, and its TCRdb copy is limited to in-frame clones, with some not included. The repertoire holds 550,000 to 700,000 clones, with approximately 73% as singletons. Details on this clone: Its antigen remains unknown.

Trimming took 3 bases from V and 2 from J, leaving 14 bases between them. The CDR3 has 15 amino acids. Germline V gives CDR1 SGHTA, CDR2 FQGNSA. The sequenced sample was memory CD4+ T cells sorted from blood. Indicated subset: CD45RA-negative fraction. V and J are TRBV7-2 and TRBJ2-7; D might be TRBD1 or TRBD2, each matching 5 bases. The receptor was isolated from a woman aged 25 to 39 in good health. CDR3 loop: CASSFAGDPTYEQYF. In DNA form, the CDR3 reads TGTGCCAGCAGCTTCGCTGGGGACCCCACCTACGAGCAGTACTTC.